Listed below are T cell receptor beta chains from one sample, sequenced in a study of cytomegalovirus exposure and HLA in healthy donors. Produced via immunoSEQ multiplex PCR; TCRdb's table is partial and in-frame only. Among tens of thousands of clones listed, about 70% were seen once. Sequencing input: PBMCs. The receptor set was obtained from a man between 18 and 29 years old in good health and CMV-seronegative. CDR3s include the opening cysteine and the closing phenylalanine or tryptophan. Each record gives: D gene, clone size, V gene, J gene, CDR3 protein, CDR3 DNA. The D gene is left open where the match is weak. Not every row has a clone size; where given, it reads once, few, many or a size class.

D gene: TRBD2; clone size: NA; V gene: TRBV7-3; J gene: TRBJ2-1; CDR3 protein: CASSSGGGPGNEQFF; CDR3 DNA: TGTGCCAGCAGCTCCGGGGGGGGGCCTGGCAATGAGCAGTTCTTC
D gene: TRBD2; clone size: NA; V gene: TRBV25-1; J gene: TRBJ2-1; CDR3 protein: CASVGGGNYNEQFF; CDR3 DNA: TGTGCCAGCGTCGGGGGGGGCAACTACAATGAGCAGTTCTTC
D gene: TRBD2; clone size: NA; V gene: TRBV11-3; J gene: TRBJ2-1; CDR3 protein: CASSLSSGGLAGGQGNEQFF; CDR3 DNA: TGTGCCAGCAGCTTAAGCTCCGGGGGACTAGCGGGGGGGCAAGGTAATGAGCAGTTCTTC
D gene: TRBD1; clone size: NA; V gene: TRBV7-8; J gene: TRBJ1-5; CDR3 protein: CASSSTTGEGNQPQHF; CDR3 DNA: TGTGCCAGCAGCTCCACGACAGGGGAGGGCAATCAGCCCCAGCATTTT
D gene: NA; clone size: NA; V gene: TRBV27; J gene: TRBJ1-6; CDR3 protein: CASSLKQLNSPLHF; CDR3 DNA: TGTGCCAGCAGTTTGAAACAGCTGAATTCACCCCTCCACTTT
D gene: NA; clone size: NA; V gene: TRBV5-1; J gene: TRBJ1-2; CDR3 protein: CASSLQANYGYTF; CDR3 DNA: TGCGCCAGCAGCTTGCAGGCTAACTATGGCTACACCTTC
D gene: NA; clone size: NA; V gene: TRBV10-3; J gene: TRBJ2-5; CDR3 protein: CAISLTGDSETQYF; CDR3 DNA: TGTGCCATCAGTCTCACAGGGGACTCGGAGACCCAGTACTTC
D gene: NA; clone size: NA; V gene: TRBV6-5; J gene: TRBJ1-2; CDR3 protein: CATYAHPLLTF; CDR3 DNA: TGTGCCACCTACGCCCACCCCCTACTAACCTTC
D gene: TRBD1; clone size: NA; V gene: TRBV14; J gene: TRBJ2-5; CDR3 protein: CTSSSNRGATQYF; CDR3 DNA: TGTACCAGCAGCTCGAACAGGGGAGCGACCCAGTACTTC
D gene: NA; clone size: NA; V gene: TRBV5-8; J gene: TRBJ1-3; CDR3 protein: CASSDGTRDGNTIYF; CDR3 DNA: TGTGCCAGCTCGGACGGGACTAGGGATGGAAACACCATATATTTT
D gene: NA; clone size: NA; V gene: TRBV27; J gene: TRBJ2-5; CDR3 protein: CASSLGSGQETQYF; CDR3 DNA: TGTGCCAGCAGTTTGGGTAGCGGCCAAGAGACCCAGTACTTC
D gene: NA; clone size: NA; V gene: TRBV5-1; J gene: TRBJ1-1; CDR3 protein: CASSLARTNTEAFF; CDR3 DNA: TGCGCCAGCAGCTTGGCCCGAACTAACACTGAAGCTTTCTTT
D gene: TRBD1; clone size: few; V gene: TRBV11-3; J gene: TRBJ2-3; CDR3 protein: CASSLGTGGGDTQYF; CDR3 DNA: TGTGCCAGCAGCTTAGGGACAGGGGGCGGAGATACGCAGTATTTT
D gene: NA; clone size: NA; V gene: TRBV5-4; J gene: TRBJ2-2; CDR3 protein: CASKGVGELFF; CDR3 DNA: TGTGCCAGCAAAGGGGTCGGGGAGCTGTTTTTT
D gene: NA; clone size: NA; V gene: TRBV28; J gene: TRBJ2-6; CDR3 protein: CASSPPGSGANVLTF; CDR3 DNA: TGTGCCAGCAGTCCCCCAGGCTCTGGGGCCAACGTCCTGACTTTC
D gene: NA; clone size: once; V gene: TRBV5-4; J gene: TRBJ2-3; CDR3 protein: CASSLPGVSTDTQYF; CDR3 DNA: TGTGCCAGCAGCTTGCCCGGGGTTAGCACAGATACGCAGTATTTT
D gene: NA; clone size: NA; V gene: TRBV30; J gene: TRBJ2-1; CDR3 protein: CACDWLSYNEQFF; CDR3 DNA: TGTGCCTGCGACTGGCTCTCCTACAATGAGCAGTTCTTC
D gene: TRBD1; clone size: NA; V gene: TRBV7-6; J gene: TRBJ1-5; CDR3 protein: CASSLGVAGQGAYQPQHF; CDR3 DNA: TGTGCCAGCAGCTTAGGAGTAGCTGGACAGGGGGCTTATCAGCCCCAGCATTTT
D gene: NA; clone size: NA; V gene: TRBV10-3; J gene: TRBJ1-4; CDR3 protein: CAISRAGRSNEKLFF; CDR3 DNA: TGTGCCATCAGTCGTGCGGGACGGAGTAATGAAAAACTGTTTTTT
D gene: NA; clone size: NA; V gene: TRBV15; J gene: TRBJ1-4; CDR3 protein: CATSTRGGEKLFF; CDR3 DNA: TGTGCCACCAGCACTAGGGGGGGCGAAAAACTGTTTTTT
D gene: NA; clone size: NA; V gene: TRBV28; J gene: TRBJ1-2; CDR3 protein: CASSSTGTPTNYGYTF; CDR3 DNA: TGTGCCAGCAGTTCGACCGGGACACCTACTAACTATGGCTACACCTTC
D gene: NA; clone size: NA; V gene: TRBV30; J gene: TRBJ2-1; CDR3 protein: CAWRPRGPEDEQFF; CDR3 DNA: TGTGCCTGGAGACCTAGGGGCCCAGAGGATGAGCAGTTCTTC
D gene: NA; clone size: once; V gene: TRBV4-1; J gene: TRBJ1-2; CDR3 protein: CASSTGGYGYTF; CDR3 DNA: TGCGCCAGCAGCACCGGAGGCTATGGCTACACCTTC
D gene: TRBD1; clone size: NA; V gene: TRBV6-1; J gene: TRBJ2-2; CDR3 protein: CASSERGDRVEF; CDR3 DNA: TGTGCCAGCAGTGAACGGGGGGACAGGGTGGAATTT
D gene: NA; clone size: NA; V gene: TRBV7-9; J gene: TRBJ1-4; CDR3 protein: CASSPSATNEKLFF; CDR3 DNA: TGTGCCAGCAGCCCGTCTGCAACTAATGAAAAACTGTTTTTT
D gene: TRBD1; clone size: few; V gene: TRBV27; J gene: TRBJ1-6; CDR3 protein: CASTKSGTGNSNSPLHF; CDR3 DNA: TGTGCCAGCACGAAATCCGGGACAGGGAATTCGAATTCACCCCTCCACTTT
D gene: NA; clone size: NA; V gene: TRBV2; J gene: TRBJ2-5; CDR3 protein: CASSQGSGVGQETQYF; CDR3 DNA: TGTGCCAGCAGCCAGGGATCGGGAGTGGGACAAGAGACCCAGTACTTC
D gene: TRBD1; clone size: NA; V gene: TRBV28; J gene: TRBJ2-3; CDR3 protein: CASSSGTGDPDTQYF; CDR3 DNA: TGTGCCAGCAGTTCCGGGACAGGGGATCCAGATACGCAGTATTTT
D gene: TRBD1; clone size: few; V gene: TRBV5-1; J gene: TRBJ1-2; CDR3 protein: CASSRDRVGGYTF; CDR3 DNA: TGCGCCAGCAGCCGGGACAGGGTGGGCGGCTACACCTTC
D gene: NA; clone size: NA; V gene: TRBV2; J gene: TRBJ1-5; CDR3 protein: CASSEAGGVQPQHF; CDR3 DNA: TGTGCCAGCAGTGAAGCGGGGGGGGTACAGCCCCAGCATTTT
D gene: NA; clone size: NA; V gene: TRBV11-3; J gene: TRBJ2-5; CDR3 protein: CASSLGTGIQETQYF; CDR3 DNA: TGTGCCAGCAGCTTAGGGACTGGAATACAAGAGACCCAGTACTTC
D gene: NA; clone size: NA; V gene: TRBV11-1; J gene: TRBJ1-2; CDR3 protein: CASSLVEEGSNYGYTF; CDR3 DNA: TGTGCCAGCAGCTTAGTCGAGGAAGGATCTAACTATGGCTACACCTTC
D gene: NA; clone size: NA; V gene: TRBV7-6; J gene: TRBJ1-1; CDR3 protein: CASSLRSRGMNTEAFF; CDR3 DNA: TGTGCCAGCAGCTTACGGTCCAGGGGCATGAACACTGAAGCTTTCTTT
D gene: TRBD1; clone size: NA; V gene: TRBV19; J gene: TRBJ1-6; CDR3 protein: CASRDRGSSPLHF; CDR3 DNA: TGTGCCAGTAGGGACAGGGGGAGTTCACCCCTCCACTTT
D gene: NA; clone size: NA; V gene: TRBV15; J gene: TRBJ1-1; CDR3 protein: CATSRSLGAGLNTEAFF; CDR3 DNA: TGTGCCACCAGCAGATCATTAGGGGCGGGGCTGAACACTGAAGCTTTCTTT
D gene: TRBD2; clone size: NA; V gene: TRBV29-1; J gene: TRBJ2-1; CDR3 protein: CSVNSGGSSEQFF; CDR3 DNA: TGCAGCGTAAATAGCGGGGGTTCTAGTGAGCAGTTCTTC
D gene: TRBD1; clone size: few; V gene: TRBV10-3; J gene: TRBJ1-6; CDR3 protein: CAISESEDRGMFGDSPLHF; CDR3 DNA: TGTGCCATCAGTGAGTCTGAGGACAGGGGGATGTTCGGGGATTCACCCCTCCACTTT
D gene: NA; clone size: NA; V gene: TRBV21-1; J gene: TRBJ1-4; CDR3 protein: CASSSRGKPTNEKLFF; CDR3 DNA: TGTGCCAGCAGCTCCAGGGGAAAACCAACTAATGAAAAACTGTTTTTT
D gene: NA; clone size: NA; V gene: TRBV19; J gene: TRBJ1-5; CDR3 protein: CASSPLSIQGNQPQHF; CDR3 DNA: TGTGCCAGTAGTCCCCTAAGCATCCAGGGCAATCAGCCCCAGCATTTT
D gene: TRBD1; clone size: NA; V gene: TRBV10-3; J gene: TRBJ1-1; CDR3 protein: CAISELTGSEAFF; CDR3 DNA: TGTGCCATCAGTGAGTTGACAGGGTCTGAAGCTTTCTTT
D gene: TRBD2; clone size: NA; V gene: TRBV7-3; J gene: TRBJ2-3; CDR3 protein: CASSLGASGGTDTQYF; CDR3 DNA: TGTGCCAGCAGCTTAGGGGCTAGCGGGGGGACAGATACGCAGTATTTT
D gene: TRBD2; clone size: NA; V gene: TRBV19; J gene: TRBJ2-3; CDR3 protein: CASSRGLAKSTDTQYF; CDR3 DNA: TGTGCCAGTAGTAGGGGACTAGCGAAAAGCACAGATACGCAGTATTTT
D gene: NA; clone size: NA; V gene: TRBV5-1; J gene: TRBJ2-3; CDR3 protein: CASSLHAGVGSTDTQYF; CDR3 DNA: TGCGCCAGCAGCTTGCACGCCGGGGTCGGGAGCACAGATACGCAGTATTTT
D gene: TRBD1; clone size: NA; V gene: TRBV2; J gene: TRBJ1-2; CDR3 protein: CASRDYPGQGLGGYTF; CDR3 DNA: TGTGCCAGCAGGGACTATCCGGGACAGGGCCTAGGGGGCTACACCTTC
D gene: NA; clone size: NA; V gene: TRBV7-9; J gene: TRBJ2-5; CDR3 protein: CASSLVESIQETQYF; CDR3 DNA: TGTGCCAGCAGCTTAGTTGAAAGCATTCAAGAGACCCAGTACTTC
D gene: TRBD1; clone size: NA; V gene: TRBV29-1; J gene: TRBJ1-1; CDR3 protein: CSVGTVTEAFF; CDR3 DNA: TGCAGCGTAGGGACAGTAACTGAAGCTTTCTTT
D gene: TRBD2; clone size: NA; V gene: TRBV7-3; J gene: TRBJ2-3; CDR3 protein: CASSSRPSGDYSTDTQYF; CDR3 DNA: TGTGCCAGCAGCTCCCGACCTAGCGGAGATTATAGCACAGATACGCAGTATTTT
D gene: TRBD1; clone size: NA; V gene: TRBV19; J gene: TRBJ2-7; CDR3 protein: CASSIGGQGYSYEQYF; CDR3 DNA: TGTGCCAGTAGTATAGGAGGACAGGGATACTCCTACGAGCAGTACTTC
D gene: NA; clone size: NA; V gene: TRBV5-1; J gene: TRBJ2-5; CDR3 protein: CASSLEEGRETQYF; CDR3 DNA: TGCGCCAGCAGCTTGGAGGAGGGCCGGGAGACCCAGTACTTC
D gene: NA; clone size: NA; V gene: TRBV16; J gene: TRBJ1-3; CDR3 protein: CASSQSPVTGNTIYF; CDR3 DNA: TGTGCCAGCAGCCAATCGCCGGTAACTGGAAACACCATATATTTT
D gene: TRBD1; clone size: few; V gene: TRBV27; J gene: TRBJ1-5; CDR3 protein: CASREGTVPYSNQPQHF; CDR3 DNA: TGTGCCAGCAGGGAAGGGACAGTTCCATATAGCAATCAGCCCCAGCATTTT
D gene: NA; clone size: few; V gene: TRBV7-6; J gene: TRBJ2-2; CDR3 protein: CASSLEQINTGELFF; CDR3 DNA: TGTGCCAGCAGCTTAGAACAGATTAACACCGGGGAGCTGTTTTTT
D gene: NA; clone size: NA; V gene: TRBV7-2; J gene: TRBJ2-1; CDR3 protein: CASSKENLKFF; CDR3 DNA: TGTGCCAGCAGCAAAGAGAACCTGAAGTTCTTC
D gene: TRBD1; clone size: NA; V gene: TRBV5-4; J gene: TRBJ2-1; CDR3 protein: CASSPDRGTYNEQFF; CDR3 DNA: TGTGCCAGCAGCCCGGACAGGGGAACCTACAATGAGCAGTTCTTC